This T cell receptor beta chain originates from a study of cytomegalovirus exposure and HLA in healthy donors. Findings and caveats of the study: With later analysis, a missense DCLRE1C variant became linked to TCR beta V- and J-gene trimming.

As to this clone: Its antigen is not identified.

The primer mix had 60 Vbeta and 13 Jbeta primers. Only in-frame clones appear in the TCRdb table, and some are missing; sequencing was by immunoSEQ multiplex PCR. There are under 200,000 clones in the sample; around 77% occur only once, and 1% lies in the top ten. The CDR3 contains 16 residues. Germline assignment: CDR1 SGHTA and CDR2 FQGNSA. V shed 5 bases, J shed 4 bases, and the junction held 7 bases outside the gene matches. The source is a woman in her fifties or sixties in good health and CMV-seropositive. Sequencing input: PBMCs. The V call is TRBV7-2, the J call TRBJ2-7; 14 bases are shared with TRBD2. The CDR3 region is CASSLEGTSGRYEQYF. CDR3 nucleotides: TGTGCCAGCAGCCTAGAAGGGACTAGCGGGAGATACGAGCAGTACTTC.